A single sample is the source of the 30 T cell receptor beta chains below, sequenced in a study of shared clonotypes between healthy human individuals. Only CD45RO-negative cells positively selected for CCR7 counted as naive CD8 cells, so terminally differentiated effector memory CD45RA+ cells were excluded. Libraries were prepared by immunoSEQ multiplex PCR; TCRdb keeps only in-frame clonotypes and omits some of them. The profile covers around 620,000 clones, with approximately 95% appearing a single time and 0.11% taken by the ten largest. The specimen was naive CD8+ T cells sorted from blood. These receptor sequences come from a woman aged 25-40 years in good health.

The chain links TRBV7-2 to TRBJ2-1; TRBD2 is a possible D gene (6 bases). Germline V gene lookup returns CDR1 SGHTA and CDR2 FQGNSA. The V end lost 5 bases, the J end lost 4 bases, and 15 bases lay between the germline ends. CDR3 length: 15 amino acids. CDR3 residues: CASSRDGTLYNEQFF. CDR3 in DNA: TGTGCCAGCAGCCGGGACGGGACTCTTTACAATGAGCAGTTCTTC.

CDR3 nucleotides: TGCGCCAGCAGCTTCAGAGGGGGGCAGGGTGATGAAAAACTGTTTTTT. Its translation is CASSFRGGQGDEKLFF. This chain links TRBV5-1 with TRBJ1-4; D is perhaps TRBD1 (6 bases). The CDR3 is 16 amino acids. Trimming shortened V by 2 bases and J by 6 bases, and 17 bases separated the two germline ends. Looked up from germline, CDR1 is SGHRS and CDR2 is YFSETQ. The complete variable domain, with remaining parts taken from reference TRBV5-1 and TRBJ1-4, reads KAGVTQTPRYLIKTRGQQVTLSCSPISGHRSVSWYQQTPGQGLQFLFEYFSETQRNKGNFPGRFSGRQFSNSRSEMNVSTLELGDSALYLCASSFRGGQGDEKLFFGSGTQLSVL.

CDR3 nucleotide sequence: TGTGCCAGCAGCTTAGAAGGGTACAATGAGCAGTTCTTC. This gives the protein CASSLEGYNEQFF. The J gene is TRBJ2-1, the V gene TRBV11-3; D not resolved. V was cut by 0 bases and J by 4 bases, with 4 bases left in between. The CDR3 is 13 amino acids. Per the germline V gene, CDR1 is SGHNT and CDR2 is YENEEA.

The V gene is TRBV6-5, the J gene TRBJ2-7; a weak D match, TRBD1 (7 bases). The CDR3 runs 14 residues. Germline loops: CDR1 MNHEY, CDR2 SVGAGI. Trimming removed 7 bases from V and 6 bases from J, with 19 bases in between. In DNA form, the CDR3 reads TGTGCCAGCATCCAACGGAGGGGGCTAGGCGAGCAGTACTTC. Translated: CASIQRRGLGEQYF.

The chain is built from TRBV7-2 and TRBJ1-2; the match to TRBD1 covers 8 bases. Germline trimming cut 2 bases from V and 4 bases from J; bases unmatched to any gene: 6. The length of the CDR3 is 15 residues. CDR1 and CDR2 from the germline V gene are SGHTA and FQGNSA. In nucleotides, the CDR3 is TGTGCCAGCAGCTTAAACTCGGGACAGGCCTATGGCTACACCTTC. Protein product: CASSLNSGQAYGYTF. Filled out from reference TRBV7-2 and TRBJ1-2, the complete variable domain reads GAGVSQSPSNKVTEKGKDVELRCDPISGHTALYWYRQSLGQGLEFLIYFQGNSAPDKSGLPSDRFSAERTGGSVSTLTIQRTQQEDSAVYLCASSLNSGQAYGYTFGSGTRLTVV.

V gene TRBV5-1 combines with J gene TRBJ2-7; 7 bases map to TRBD2. The length of the CDR3 is 15 residues. Germline loops: CDR1 SGHRS, CDR2 YFSETQ. The junction had 5 bases not matched to a gene; V was cut back by 2 bases and J by 0 bases. DNA of the CDR3: TGCGCCAGCAGCTTTTCCCGCGGGAGCTCCTACGAGCAGTACTTC. Translation gives CASSFSRGSSYEQYF.

CDR3 sequence: CASSSGAPYEQYF. CDR3 DNA: TGTGCCAGCAGCTCCGGTGCCCCCTACGAGCAGTACTTC. V usage is TRBV5-6 and J usage is TRBJ2-7, with D unclear. The germline gives CDR1 SGHDT, CDR2 YYEEEE. The V end was cut by 3 bases, the J end by 2 bases, with 9 bases between. CDR3 size: 13 residues.

The chain couples TRBV5-1 to TRBJ2-7; TRBD1 aligns across 10 bases. The V gene's germline CDR1 is SGHRS and CDR2 YFSETQ. Germline trimming cut 2 bases from V and 5 bases from J; bases unmatched to any gene: 4. The CDR3 loop spans 14 amino acids. The CDR3 protein is CASSFRDRGDEQYF. The CDR3 nucleotides are TGCGCCAGCAGCTTCCGGGACAGGGGCGACGAGCAGTACTTC.

CDR3 in amino acids: CASSMGGLSNQPQHF. Here the CDR3 DNA reads TGTGCCAGTAGTATGGGGGGGTTGAGCAATCAGCCCCAGCATTTT. The V gene is TRBV19, the J gene TRBJ1-5; D possibly corresponds to TRBD1 (5 bases). Trimming removed 3 bases at V and 1 base at J, with 10 bases between. Germline lookup yields CDR1 LNHDA and CDR2 SQIVND (reference sequence). CDR3 length equals 15 residues.

This clone was seen once. The gene calls are TRBV7-8 and TRBJ1-2, with D hard to call. Germline V CDR1 and CDR2: SGHVS, FQNEAQ. The V gene lost 5 bases and the J gene lost 2 bases, with 12 bases spanning the gap. This CDR3 comprises 14 residues. The CDR3 loop is CASSPSIGNYGYTF. CDR3 nucleotide sequence: TGTGCCAGCAGCCCATCAATAGGAAACTATGGCTACACCTTC.

The rearrangement joins TRBV6-5 to TRBJ2-7; 11 bases align to TRBD2. V lost 5 bases and J lost 3; bases outside the gene matches: 3. The length of the CDR3 is 14 residues. Germline V gives CDR1 MNHEY, CDR2 SVGAGI. The CDR3 sequence is CASSTSGRNYEQYF. CDR3 DNA: TGTGCCAGCAGTACTAGCGGGAGAAACTACGAGCAGTACTTC.

V and J are TRBV6-6 and TRBJ2-5, with D unclear. V lost 6 bases and J lost 5, with 13 bases in between. This CDR3 comprises 13 residues. Germline lookup yields CDR1 MNHNY and CDR2 SVGAGI (reference sequence). The CDR3 here is CASREPMGETQYF. The CDR3 bases are TGTGCCAGCAGAGAGCCAATGGGGGAGACCCAGTACTTC.

This clone was seen once. The gene calls are TRBV5-5 and TRBJ1-1; no definite D call. In germline, CDR1 is SGHKS, CDR2 YYEKEE (reference sequence). This CDR3 comprises 13 residues. V was clipped by 7 bases and J by 0 bases, with 10 bases between them. CDR3 in DNA: TGTGCCAGCTCCCGGGGAATGAACACTGAAGCTTTCTTT. It is translated as CASSRGMNTEAFF. Full variable domain (rest looked up from reference TRBV5-5 and TRBJ1-1): DAGVTQSPTHLIKTRGQQVTLRCSPISGHKSVSWYQQVLGQGPQFIFQYYEKEERGRGNFPDRFSARQFPNYSSELNVNALLLGDSALYLCASSRGMNTEAFFGQGTRLTVV.

This chain uses TRBV16 with TRBJ2-7, with TRBD2 matching 8 bases. The CDR3 length is 15 residues. In germline, CDR1 is KGHSY, CDR2 FQNENV. The V gene end was trimmed by 2 bases and the J gene end by 1 base; junction bases not matched to a gene: 4. The CDR3 sequence is CASSQGTSLSYEQYF. CDR3 DNA sequence: TGTGCCAGCAGCCAAGGGACTAGTTTATCCTACGAGCAGTACTTC.

V usage is TRBV9 and J usage is TRBJ2-7, with TRBD2 matching 11 bases. Germline lookup yields CDR1 SGDLS and CDR2 YYNGEE. The CDR3 contains 17 residues. V gave up 4 bases and J gave up 0 bases; unmatched junction bases: 9. Written as DNA, the CDR3 is TGTGCCAGCAGCCCAGCTACCACTAGCGGGAGCTCCTACGAGCAGTACTTC. It codes for CASSPATTSGSSYEQYF.

J is TRBJ1-5 and V is TRBV27, with unresolved D. CDR3 size: 13 residues. Trimming cost V 1 base and J 5 bases, with 6 bases left between them. CDR1 and CDR2 from the germline V gene are MNHEY and SMNVEV (reference sequence). CDR3 sequence reads: CASSLWRDQPQHF. The DNA of the CDR3 is TGTGCCAGCAGTTTATGGCGGGATCAGCCCCAGCATTTT.

The chain carries TRBV28 and TRBJ2-3, with TRBD2 matching 14 bases. Trimming took 4 bases from V and 8 from J; bases not matched to a gene: 8. The CDR3 is 16 residues long. CDR1 is MDHEN and CDR2 is SYDVKM in the germline V gene. The CDR3 DNA sequence: TGTGCCAGCAGTTCGGGACTAGCGGGAGTAATTGTTACGCAGTATTTT. This encodes CASSSGLAGVIVTQYF.

Regarding this clone: The sample carries other DNA sequences with the same CDR3. J is TRBJ1-1 and V is TRBV27; D remains unclear. CDR1 MNHEY and CDR2 SMNVEV come from the germline V gene (reference sequence). The CDR3 is 12 residues long. V dropped 2 bases and J dropped 5 bases, with 6 bases sitting between them. CDR3 nucleotides: TGTGCCAGCAGTTTACCTGGGACTGAAGCTTTCTTT. It encodes CASSLPGTEAFF.

The chain couples TRBV6-5 to TRBJ2-1; D possibly matches TRBD1 or TRBD2 (5 bases each). The ends were cut back, 6 bases at V and 13 bases at J, with 13 bases in the middle. The CDR3 has 11 residues. Germline V gene data show CDR1 as MNHEY and CDR2 as SVGAGI. The CDR3 DNA sequence: TGTGCCAGCAGACAAGGTGGGGACCAGTTCTTC. It yields the protein CASRQGGDQFF.

The chain combines TRBV7-9 with TRBJ1-5; D uncertain. The CDR3 covers 14 residues. The germline CDR1 and CDR2 sequences are SEHNR and FQNEAQ (reference sequence). V shed 4 bases and J shed 4 bases, with 11 bases lying between them. The CDR3 sequence is CASSSGWRNQPQHF. CDR3 in DNA: TGTGCCAGCAGCTCAGGTTGGAGAAATCAGCCCCAGCATTTT.

A few counts support this clone. The rearrangement uses TRBV7-9 and TRBJ2-7; 7 positions agree with TRBD1. V was pared by 5 bases and J by 6 bases, with 4 bases of the junction left unmatched. CDR1 SEHNR and CDR2 FQNEAQ come from the germline V gene (reference sequence). This CDR3 spans 12 amino acids. The CDR3 reads CASSQTGIEQYF. The CDR3 nucleotides are TGTGCCAGCAGCCAGACAGGGATCGAGCAGTACTTC.

The chain uses TRBV11-2 and TRBJ2-3; a weak D match, TRBD2 (5 bases). CDR1 and CDR2 from the germline V gene are SGHAT and FQNNGV. Deletions cut 5 bases from V and 5 bases from J, with 17 bases between. CDR3 size: 15 residues. CDR3 sequence: CASSMSSALQDTQYF. Here the CDR3 DNA reads TGTGCCAGCAGCATGAGTAGCGCCTTGCAAGATACGCAGTATTTT.

The CDR3 coding sequence is TGTGCCAGCTCACCAGAAGGGGCTTACTATGGCTACACCTTC. Encoded protein: CASSPEGAYYGYTF. The chain joins TRBV18 to TRBJ1-2; tentative D call: TRBD1 (5 bases). CDR1 is KGHSH and CDR2 is LQKENI in the germline V gene. Trimming removed 2 bases at V and 3 bases at J, with 10 bases between. This CDR3 region has 14 residues.

The rearrangement uses TRBV6-6 and TRBJ2-5; no definite D call. The J call may be wrong; the DNA end is better matched by TRBJ2-7. The CDR3 runs to 11 residues. Per the germline V gene, CDR1 is MNHNY and CDR2 is SVGAGI (reference sequence). The CDR3 loop is CASSSEHEQYF. CDR3 in DNA: TGTGCCAGCAGTTCCGAGCACGAGCAGTACTTC.

The J gene is TRBJ2-5, the V gene TRBV7-6; 7 positions agree with TRBD2. V shed 3 bases and J 5 bases; nucleotides not matched to a gene: 6. Germline values: CDR1 SGHVS, CDR2 FNYEAQ. The CDR3 extends over 14 amino acids. The CDR3 sequence: CASSLTGGSETQYF. In DNA, the CDR3 is TGTGCCAGCAGCTTGACGGGAGGATCCGAGACCCAGTACTTC.

With regard to this clone: Additional DNA sequences in this sample encode the identical CDR3. The chain combines TRBV27 with TRBJ2-7; 8 bases are a match to TRBD1. Trimming at V came to 4 bases and at J to 3 bases, leaving 8 bases not matched to a gene. Germline V gene data show CDR1 as MNHEY and CDR2 as SMNVEV (reference sequence). CDR3 size: 15 residues. The CDR3 DNA follows: TGTGCCAGCAGTTCCACCGGGACAGGAGTCTACGAGCAGTACTTC. Translation: CASSSTGTGVYEQYF.

The chain combines TRBV10-2 with TRBJ2-5; tentatively, D is TRBD2 (6 bases). The end of the DNA aligns better with TRBJ2-7, so the J call may be wrong. This CDR3 has 13 amino acids. Germline V gene sequence: CDR1 WSHSY, CDR2 SAAADI. The CDR3 coding sequence is TGCGCCAGCAGTGTAAAGGGACTCCACGAGCAGTACTTC. Translating gives CASSVKGLHEQYF.

V and J are TRBV28 and TRBJ2-5, with D perhaps matching TRBD2 (6 bases). Trimming removed 1 base from V and 4 bases from J, with 25 bases in between. The CDR3 extends over 19 amino acids. Germline CDR1 MDHEN, CDR2 SYDVKM. This CDR3 reads CASSLLPRIGEAGSETQYF. The CDR3 coding sequence is TGTGCCAGCAGTTTATTACCCCGGATCGGAGAAGCGGGTTCAGAGACCCAGTACTTC.

The chain joins TRBV14 to TRBJ1-2; 7 positions match TRBD1. The trim removed 3 bases at V and 8 bases at J, leaving 18 bases unmatched. Germline assignment: CDR1 SGHDN and CDR2 FVKESK. The CDR3 consists of 17 residues. The CDR3 sequence is CASSHHRGGGMLQGYTF. The CDR3 DNA sequence: TGTGCCAGCAGCCATCACAGAGGGGGCGGCATGTTGCAGGGCTACACCTTC.

As regards this clone: Different DNA sequences within this sample yield the same CDR3. This chain joins TRBV5-1 and TRBJ2-7; D is possibly TRBD2 (5 bases). The length of the CDR3 is 15 residues. V lost 0 bases and J 2 bases, leaving 12 bases between the germline ends. Germline CDR1 is SGHRS and CDR2 is YFSETQ. CDR3 in amino acids: CASSLGLAATYEQYF. The CDR3 nucleotides are TGCGCCAGCAGCTTGGGTCTAGCAGCTACCTACGAGCAGTACTTC.